Below, one T cell receptor (beta chain) is given with its context. The germline CDR1 and CDR2 sequences are MNHEY and SVGAGI. Trimming took off 9 bases at V and 1 base at J, with 12 bases between the two ends. The CDR3 is made up of 13 amino acids. The data originate from a study of technical replicates of blood from four donors. Here immunoSEQ multiplex PCR was the method, and the copy in TCRdb shows in-frame clones only, minus some. The sample holds tens of thousands of clones, around nine tenths seen once. The TCR sequence derives from a human donor in good health. The source material was T cells isolated from PBMCs. The V gene is TRBV6-5, the J gene TRBJ1-1, with unresolved D. The CDR3 DNA reads as TGTGCCAGTCTCTCGGGAACGAACACTGAAGCTTTCTTT. This gives the protein CASLSGTNTEAFF.